These 16 T cell receptor beta chains were all obtained from the same sample, sequenced in a study of control samples from healthy donors and cancer patients. Here immunoSEQ multiplex PCR was the method, and the copy in TCRdb shows in-frame clones only, minus some. Here the sample spans more than 35,000 clones, about four fifths being singletons. The sample was PBMCs. These receptor sequences come from a woman in her sixties with lung cancer.

The CDR3 nucleotides read TGTGCCAGCAGTACAGGTTATAACTATGGCTACACCTTC. Translating gives CASSTGYNYGYTF. The rearrangement joins TRBV12-3 or TRBV12-4 to TRBJ1-2, with a weak D call TRBD1 (5 bases). The V gene lost 5 bases and the J gene lost 1 base, with 8 bases spanning the gap. CDR3 length: 13 residues.

The rearrangement joins TRBV18 to TRBJ1-2, with 7 bases aligning to TRBD1. The CDR3 loop spans 14 amino acids. The V gene's germline CDR1 is KGHSH and CDR2 LQKENI. V shed 6 bases, J shed 6 bases, and the junction held 10 bases outside the gene matches. The CDR3 region has the DNA TGTGCCAGCTCTCTGGACAGGTCGACCCATGGCTACACCTTC. Residues: CASSLDRSTHGYTF.

The genes are TRBV5-1 and TRBJ1-1; D not resolved. V lost 3 bases to trimming and J lost 0 bases, with 6 bases between them. CDR3 length: 13 amino acids. Germline CDR1 and CDR2: SGHRS and YFSETQ. The CDR3 spells CASSSDMNTEAFF. The CDR3 DNA is TGCGCCAGCAGCTCCGATATGAACACTGAAGCTTTCTTT. The full variable domain, its missing parts supplied by reference TRBV5-1 and TRBJ1-1, is KAGVTQTPRYLIKTRGQQVTLSCSPISGHRSVSWYQQTPGQGLQFLFEYFSETQRNKGNFPGRFSGRQFSNSRSEMNVSTLELGDSALYLCASSSDMNTEAFFGQGTRLTVV.

V and J are TRBV19 and TRBJ1-4, with TRBD1 matching over 10 bases. Trimming removed 5 bases from V and 6 bases from J; junction bases left unmatched: 6. CDR3 size: 15 residues. Germline CDR1 reads LNHDA; CDR2 reads SQIVND (reference sequence). CDR3 in amino acids: CASSYTGTGDEKLFF. DNA for the CDR3: TGTGCCAGTAGTTACACCGGGACAGGGGATGAAAAACTGTTTTTT.

The chain is built from TRBV23-1 and TRBJ2-5; tentatively, D is TRBD2 (5 bases). TRBV23-1 is classed as an ORF, of uncertain function. The CDR3 has 10 amino acids. Trimming pared 6 bases from V and 7 bases from J, leaving 6 bases between. The CDR3 sequence: CASRDWTQYF. The DNA for the CDR3 is TGCGCCAGCAGGGACTGGACCCAGTACTTC.

J is TRBJ2-7 and V is TRBV12-2; the listed D gene, TRBD2, was not tested against the DNA. TRBV12-2 is a listed pseudogene. The CDR3 sequence is 18 residues long. CDR3 bases: TGTGCAAGTCGCTCCTCGGGGGGGCTGACTAGCGGTTCCTACGAGCAGTACTTC. The encoded protein is CASRSSGGLTSGSYEQYF.

The chain employs TRBV18 and TRBJ2-1, with 10 bases identical to TRBD2. Trimming cost V 5 bases and J 3 bases; bases outside gene matches: 7. The germline V gene encodes CDR1 KGHSH and CDR2 LQKENI. The CDR3 is made up of 16 amino acids. The CDR3, as DNA: TGTGCCAGCTCATCCCTTACTAGCGGGATCTACAATGAGCAGTTCTTC. Translating gives CASSSLTSGIYNEQFF.

This chain uses TRBV6-4 with TRBJ1-1, with D possibly TRBD1 on 5 matching bases. The CDR3 spans 13 residues. Germline loops: CDR1 MRHNA, CDR2 SNTAGT. Trimming took 4 bases from V and 1 from J, leaving 7 bases between them. CDR3 protein: CASSADRNTEAFF. The CDR3 bases are TGTGCCAGCAGTGCTGACAGGAACACTGAAGCTTTCTTT.

The V and J genes are TRBV19 and TRBJ1-5; 8 bases are a match to TRBD1. V shed 6 bases, J shed 5 bases, and the junction held 15 bases outside the gene matches. Germline lookup yields CDR1 LNHDA and CDR2 SQIVND (reference sequence). This CDR3 has 17 amino acids. CDR3 DNA sequence: TGTGCCAGTAGGGTAGGGGCCGGACAGGGAAGGGATCAGCCCCAGCATTTT. It encodes CASRVGAGQGRDQPQHF.

The J gene is TRBJ2-2, the V gene TRBV5-4, with 8 bases matching TRBD2. The CDR3 is 16 residues long. Germline CDR1 reads SGHNT; CDR2 reads YYREEE (reference sequence). V gave up 4 bases and J gave up 4 bases; unmatched junction bases: 9. CDR3 DNA: TGTGCCAGCAGCCTTCCTCTCCGGGGGGGCACCGGGGAGCTGTTTTTT. This gives the protein CASSLPLRGGTGELFF.

The rearrangement links TRBV7-9 to TRBJ2-1, with 9 bases that match TRBD1. CDR1 is SEHNR and CDR2 is FQNEAQ in the germline V gene (reference sequence). J lost 6 bases, V lost 5 bases, and 2 bases had no gene match. The CDR3 loop spans 13 amino acids. The CDR3 DNA sequence: TGTGCCAGCAGCCTGGGACAGGGCAATGAGCAGTTCTTC. Translation: CASSLGQGNEQFF.

The rearrangement uses TRBV3-1 (or the pseudogene TRBV3-2) and TRBJ1-3; D not resolved. This CDR3 has 13 amino acids. The germline gives CDR1 LGHDT, CDR2 YNNKEL (reference sequence). Trimming took 0 bases from V and 8 from J, leaving 8 bases between them. The CDR3 coding sequence is TGTGCCAGCAGCCAAGATATCGCGGACACCATATATTTT. This translates into CASSQDIADTIYF.

The chain uses TRBV2 and TRBJ2-2; D is ambiguous. CDR3 length: 11 residues. Germline V CDR1 and CDR2: SNHLY, FYNNEI. Trimming stripped 11 bases from V and 3 bases from J, with 7 bases between. Here the CDR3 DNA reads TGTGCCCTTGCGGACACCGGGGAGCTGTTTTTT. Translating gives CALADTGELFF.

Comments on this clone: Germline and junction disagree at one end, which may indicate a read error. The gene calls are TRBV3-1 (or the pseudogene TRBV3-2) and TRBJ1-2, with TRBD1 as a possible D gene (6 bases). The CDR3 runs 12 residues. Germline CDR1 LGHDT, CDR2 YNNKEL (reference sequence). The CDR3 DNA follows: TGTGCCAGCAGCGACACAGGGCAAAGGACTCTCTTC. This gives the protein CASSDTGQRTLF.

J is TRBJ2-2 and V is TRBV30; no firm D call. V dropped 3 bases and J dropped 7 bases, with 24 bases sitting between them. Germline V gene lookup returns CDR1 GTSNPN and CDR2 SVGIG (reference sequence). The CDR3 sequence is 17 residues long. CDR3 nucleotide sequence: TGTGCCTGGAGCCCCACCGGAGACTCTAAGTCTGACGGGGAGCTGTTTTTT. This codes for CAWSPTGDSKSDGELFF.

The CDR3 region has the DNA TGTGCCACCAGCAGAGATACGGGGGGGCCCCAGCCCCAGCATTTT. The encoded protein is CATSRDTGGPQPQHF. The chain joins TRBV15 to TRBJ1-5; the D gene is possibly TRBD1 (6 bases). CDR1 and CDR2 from the germline V gene are LNHNV and YYDKDF (reference sequence). The CDR3 is 15 amino acids. V lost 0 bases and J lost 7, with 13 bases in between. Together with reference TRBV15 and TRBJ1-5, the CDR3 gives the full variable domain: DAMVIQNPRYQVTQFGKPVTLSCSQTLNHNVMYWYQQKSSQAPKLLFHYYDKDFNNEADTPDNFQSRRPNTSFCFLDIRSPGLGDTAMYLCATSRDTGGPQPQHFGDGTRLSIL.